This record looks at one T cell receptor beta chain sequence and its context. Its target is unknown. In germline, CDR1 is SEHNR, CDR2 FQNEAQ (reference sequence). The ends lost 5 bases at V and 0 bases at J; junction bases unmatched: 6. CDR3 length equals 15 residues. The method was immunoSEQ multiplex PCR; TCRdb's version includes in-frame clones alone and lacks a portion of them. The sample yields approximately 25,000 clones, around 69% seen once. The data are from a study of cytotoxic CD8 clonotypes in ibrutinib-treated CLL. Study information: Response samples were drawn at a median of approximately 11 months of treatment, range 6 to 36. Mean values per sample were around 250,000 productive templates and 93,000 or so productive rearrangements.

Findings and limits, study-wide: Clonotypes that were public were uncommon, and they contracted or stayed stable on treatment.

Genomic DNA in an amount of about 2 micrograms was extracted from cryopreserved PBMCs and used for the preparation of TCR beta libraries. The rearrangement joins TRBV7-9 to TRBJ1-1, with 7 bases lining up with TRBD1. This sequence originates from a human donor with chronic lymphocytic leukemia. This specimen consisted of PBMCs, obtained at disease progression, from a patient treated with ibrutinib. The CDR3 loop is CASSPRTGMNTEAFF. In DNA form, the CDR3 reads TGTGCCAGCAGCCCAAGGACAGGCATGAACACTGAAGCTTTCTTT.